These 7 T cell receptor beta chains originate from one sample sequenced in a study of shared clonotypes between healthy human individuals. Profiling relied on immunoSEQ multiplex PCR, and the TCRdb table lists in-frame clones only, not all of them. In the table there are some 2,000,000 clones, almost 96% of which are singletons. The sample taken for sequencing was naive CD4+ T cells sorted from blood. Noted subset: CD45RA+ positively selected. Every receptor here comes from a man aged 18 to 30 in good health.

The gene calls are TRBV15 and TRBJ1-1; unclear D gene. CDR3 length equals 17 residues. CDR1 is LNHNV and CDR2 is YYDKDF in the germline V gene (reference sequence). V lost 0 bases and J 5 bases, leaving 19 bases between the germline ends. CDR3 in DNA: TGTGCCACCAGCAGAGATCCTAAGGGTATAAGAGAAACTGAAGCTTTCTTT. It translates to CATSRDPKGIRETEAFF.

The rearrangement uses TRBV11-2 and TRBJ2-2; D remains ambiguous. CDR3 size: 12 residues. Trimming pared 5 bases from V and 7 bases from J, leaving 8 bases between. Per germline, CDR1 SGHAT and CDR2 FQNNGV. The CDR3 loop reads CASSLQGGELFF. CDR3 DNA: TGTGCCAGCAGCCTACAAGGCGGGGAGCTGTTTTTT.

This clone has just one count. Within the sample, other DNA sequences also encode this same CDR3. The chain uses TRBV10-3 and TRBJ2-7; D unclear. The V end was cut by 2 bases, the J end by 3 bases, with 5 bases between. The CDR3 extends over 12 amino acids. Germline lookup yields CDR1 ENHRY and CDR2 SYGVKD. CDR3 in amino acids: CAISEKGYEQYF. The CDR3 DNA follows: TGTGCCATCAGTGAGAAGGGCTACGAGCAGTACTTC.

This clone was seen just once. The chain carries TRBV19 and TRBJ2-1, with 8 positions matching TRBD1. The CDR3 runs to 16 residues. Germline assignment: CDR1 LNHDA and CDR2 SQIVND (reference sequence). The ends lost 4 bases at V and 0 bases at J; junction bases unmatched: 5. The CDR3 DNA is TGTGCCAGTAGTACCCGGACAGGGAGCTCCTACAATGAGCAGTTCTTC. Encoded protein: CASSTRTGSSYNEQFF.

This rearrangement joins TRBV5-4 to TRBJ1-4; TRBD1 matches at 7 bases. This CDR3 region has 16 residues. Germline CDR1 reads SGHNT; CDR2 reads YYREEE (reference sequence). After removal of 4 bases from V and 2 bases from J, the junction contained 8 bases not matched to a gene. CDR3 sequence: CASSVGGGGTNEKLFF. In nucleotides, the CDR3 is TGTGCCAGCAGCGTCGGGGGAGGGGGCACTAATGAAAAACTGTTTTTT.

The chain recombines TRBV27 with TRBJ1-6; 7 bases are shared with TRBD1. Germline values: CDR1 MNHEY, CDR2 SMNVEV (reference sequence). Germline trimming cut 2 bases from V and 0 bases from J; bases unmatched to any gene: 7. This CDR3 is built from 18 residues. CDR3 residues: CASSLATGPSSYNSPLHF. In DNA, the CDR3 is TGTGCCAGCAGTTTAGCGACAGGGCCAAGCTCCTATAATTCACCCCTCCACTTT.

The chain combines TRBV11-2 with TRBJ2-7; D may match TRBD1 or TRBD2 (5 bases each). From germline, CDR1 is SGHAT and CDR2 FQNNGV. The CDR3 length is 15 residues. Trimming cost V 0 bases and J 0 bases, with 9 bases left between them. In DNA, the CDR3 is TGTGCCAGCAGCTTAGAGGTCGGGGCCTCCTACGAGCAGTACTTC. Translated: CASSLEVGASYEQYF.